A single sample gave rise to the 8 T cell receptor beta chains below, sequenced in a study of blood T cell repertoires in COVID-19. Method: immunoSEQ multiplex PCR; TCRdb's copy keeps in-frame clones and lacks some. The sample consists of approximately 240,000 clones, 65% to 85% of them appearing once. Material for sequencing was peripheral blood. Every receptor here comes from a woman in her 40s with active or convalescent COVID-19.

This chain joins TRBV5-1 and TRBJ1-4; 8 nucleotides match TRBD1. The J segment lost 11 bases and the V segment lost 3 bases, leaving 6 bases of the junction unmatched. CDR1 SGHRS and CDR2 YFSETQ come from the germline V gene. The CDR3 extends over 13 amino acids. This chain's CDR3 is CASSSDREGKLFF. CDR3 DNA sequence: TGCGCCAGCAGCTCGGACAGGGAGGGGAAACTGTTTTTT. Complete variable domain (other parts from reference TRBV5-1 and TRBJ1-4): KAGVTQTPRYLIKTRGQQVTLSCSPISGHRSVSWYQQTPGQGLQFLFEYFSETQRNKGNFPGRFSGRQFSNSRSEMNVSTLELGDSALYLCASSSDREGKLFFGSGTQLSVL.

This rearrangement joins TRBV28 to TRBJ1-2, with 11 positions matching TRBD1. Germline CDR1 and CDR2: MDHEN and SYDVKM. Trimming took 5 bases from V and 8 from J; bases not matched to a gene: 10. CDR3 length: 15 residues. CDR3 DNA sequence: TGTGCCAGCAGTCCTTACGGGACAGGGGGTTTCGGCTACACCTTC. Translating gives CASSPYGTGGFGYTF.

This chain uses TRBV7-8 with TRBJ1-2; D call uncertain. This CDR3 has 12 residues. V dropped 3 bases and J dropped 7 bases, with 9 bases sitting between them. Germline V gene sequence: CDR1 SGHVS, CDR2 FQNEAQ. The CDR3 bases are TGTGCCAGCAGCTTGTCCGGGGTTGGCTACACCTTC. This translates into CASSLSGVGYTF.

This clone showed up many times. V and J are TRBV6-5 and TRBJ1-1, with D uncertain. The CDR3 loop spans 14 amino acids. Germline values: CDR1 MNHEY, CDR2 SVGAGI. Trimming left V 6 bases short and J 1 base short, with 12 bases between. The CDR3 nucleotides read TGTGCCAGCAGATTACGAGAGGGGAACACTGAAGCTTTCTTT. Its translation: CASRLREGNTEAFF.

V usage is TRBV29-1 and J usage is TRBJ2-7; 7 nucleotides align to TRBD2. Germline CDR1 and CDR2: SQVTM and ANQGSEA. This CDR3 has 13 residues. The CDR3 coding sequence is TGCAGTACTGGGGCTAGCGGCTCCTACGAGCAGTACGTC. The encoded protein is CSTGASGSYEQYV.

The gene calls are TRBV7-2 and TRBJ2-3; D is possibly TRBD2 (5 bases). The CDR3 contains 17 residues. Germline lookup yields CDR1 SGHTA and CDR2 FQGNSA. V lost 4 bases, J lost 0 bases, and 17 bases lay in between. DNA for the CDR3: TGTGCCAGCAGCTCTCCCCGGGGAGCTGCTAGCACAGATACGCAGTATTTT. This translates into CASSSPRGAASTDTQYF.

The genes are TRBV6-1 and TRBJ1-2, with 7 positions matching TRBD1. The junction had 5 bases not matched to a gene; V was cut back by 0 bases and J by 4 bases. Germline V gene sequence: CDR1 MNHNS, CDR2 SASEGT. The CDR3 spans 15 residues. For the CDR3, the DNA is TGTGCCAGCAGTGAAGCAGCAGGGGGTAGCTATGGCTACACCTTC. Its translation is CASSEAAGGSYGYTF.

This chain links TRBV3-1 (or the pseudogene TRBV3-2) with TRBJ1-1; D is possibly TRBD1 (5 bases). V shed 4 bases and J shed 2 bases, with 11 bases lying between them. CDR1 and CDR2 (germline): LGHDT, YNNKEL (reference sequence). The CDR3 length is 14 residues. DNA for the CDR3: TGTGCCAGCAGCCCTCCGACAGTAAACACTGAAGCTTTCTTT. This sequence encodes CASSPPTVNTEAFF.